Each of the 28 T cell receptor beta chains below was sequenced from the same sample in a study of beta chain features in type 1 diabetes. What was sequenced were expressed TCRB transcripts, since all of the isolated RNA had been reverse transcribed. Sequencing was performed with immunoSEQ multiplex PCR; in TCRdb, only in-frame clones are kept and a portion is missing. The table has 200,000 to 250,000 clones, around 10% seen once; the top ten hold about 0.037%. The sequencing sample was made of naive CD4+ T cells from blood. These receptors were taken from a woman under 30 in good health.

This clone was seen only a few times. The chain uses TRBV6-1 and TRBJ2-1; 9 bases map to TRBD2. After removal of 5 bases from V and 2 bases from J, the junction contained 4 bases not matched to a gene. There are 15 residues in the CDR3. Germline values: CDR1 MNHNS, CDR2 SASEGT. The CDR3 nucleotides read TGTGCCAGCAGTAGTAGCGGGGGCGCCTACAATGAGCAGTTCTTC. Its protein is CASSSSGGAYNEQFF.

V usage is TRBV6-1 and J usage is TRBJ1-2; weak D call: TRBD1 (6 bases). Germline-derived CDR1 and CDR2 are MNHNS and SASEGT. The CDR3 runs 15 residues. V shed 5 bases and J shed 0 bases, with 13 bases lying between them. The CDR3 DNA sequence: TGTGCCAGCAGTAAGAGGACAGAGGCTAACTATGGCTACACCTTC. This translates into CASSKRTEANYGYTF.

The gene calls are TRBV28 and TRBJ2-5, with D uncertain. With 6 bases removed from V and 2 bases from J, the gap between germline ends came to 13 bases. CDR3 length equals 14 residues. Germline CDR1 MDHEN, CDR2 SYDVKM. This CDR3 is CASSLGGAQETQYF. Written as DNA, the CDR3 is TGTGCCAGCAGCCTAGGTGGTGCTCAAGAGACCCAGTACTTC.

V and J are TRBV6-1 and TRBJ2-7; D call uncertain. The V gene lost 8 bases and the J gene lost 5 bases, with 16 bases spanning the gap. This CDR3 has 13 amino acids. The V gene's germline CDR1 is MNHNS and CDR2 SASEGT. The CDR3 region has the DNA TGTGCCAGCGAAAAGAGGCGGCCTCACGAGCAGTACTTC. It specifies CASEKRRPHEQYF.

The sample holds a few counts of this clone. V usage is TRBV6-1 and J usage is TRBJ1-4; 7 nucleotides match TRBD1. V was pared by 7 bases and J by 2 bases, with 1 base of the junction left unmatched. CDR1 and CDR2 (germline): MNHNS, SASEGT. The length of the CDR3 is 13 residues. The CDR3 protein is CASKGATNEKLFF. The DNA of the CDR3 is TGTGCCAGCAAGGGGGCGACTAATGAAAAACTGTTTTTT.

This clone showed up just a few times. The chain carries TRBV25-1 and TRBJ1-2; 9 bases are a match to TRBD1. Germline V gene data show CDR1 as MGHDK and CDR2 as SYGVNS. The CDR3 covers 15 residues. J gave up 2 bases and V 2 bases, and 3 bases lay outside the gene matches. The CDR3 DNA reads TGTGCCAGCAGTGAAGGACAGGGGTGGAACTATGGCTACACCTTC. The encoded protein is CASSEGQGWNYGYTF.

This clone occurred a few times. The gene calls are TRBV5-4 and TRBJ1-2, with 8 bases fitting TRBD1. The J segment lost 3 bases and the V segment lost 0 bases, leaving 1 base of the junction unmatched. Germline CDR1 is SGHNT and CDR2 is YYREEE (reference sequence). The CDR3 is 14 amino acids. The CDR3 bases are TGTGCCAGCAGCTTGGTGGGACAGGACTATGGCTACACCTTC. Its protein product is CASSLVGQDYGYTF.

In this sample, this clone turned up a few times. The CDR3 loop reads CASSSGLPLGFF. CDR3 nucleotides: TGTGCCAGCAGTTCGGGACTCCCTTTAGGTTTCTTT. The V and J genes are TRBV2 and TRBJ1-1; a possible D gene is TRBD1 (5 bases). V was pared by 5 bases and J by 13 bases, with 17 bases between. Germline CDR1 and CDR2: SNHLY and FYNNEI. The CDR3 is 12 residues long. The full variable domain, with the rest looked up from reference TRBV2 and TRBJ1-1, is EPEVTQTPSHQVTQMGQEVILRCVPISNHLYFYWYRQILGQKVEFLVSFYNNEISEKSEIFDDQFSVERPDGSNFTLKIRSTKLEDSAMYFCASSSGLPLGFFGQGTRLTVV.

The chain uses TRBV5-1 and TRBJ2-1, with no clear D. This CDR3 region has 15 residues. Between the trimmed V and J ends, which lost 0 bases and 0 bases, there was a span of 7 bases. Germline assignment: CDR1 SGHRS and CDR2 YFSETQ. The chain's CDR3 is CASSLAASSYNEQFF. CDR3 in DNA: TGCGCCAGCAGCTTGGCTGCCAGCTCCTACAATGAGCAGTTCTTC.

The rearrangement links TRBV5-1 to TRBJ1-2; D possibly corresponds to TRBD1 (6 bases). The germline V gene has CDR1 SGHRS and CDR2 YFSETQ. The V and J ends lost 4 bases and 3 bases respectively, with 19 bases between them. The CDR3 extends over 16 amino acids. The CDR3, as DNA: TGCGCCAGCAGCCGCGCTTCTAGCGGGGGCCACTATGGCTACACCTTC. Translating it yields CASSRASSGGHYGYTF.

This clone was detected only a few times. The genes are TRBV5-4 and TRBJ2-5; 12 nucleotides match TRBD2. CDR1 is SGHNT and CDR2 is YYREEE in the germline V gene (reference sequence). This CDR3 has 14 amino acids. Trimming at V came to 9 bases and at J to 5 bases, leaving 8 bases not matched to a gene. The CDR3 region is CATSSGGAKETQYF. CDR3 DNA sequence: TGTGCCACCTCTAGCGGGGGGGCCAAGGAGACCCAGTACTTC.

Points on this clone: The conserved closing phenylalanine or tryptophan is absent in this CDR3, likely reflecting a read error. The rearrangement uses TRBV29-1 and TRBJ1-1; 8 bases map to TRBD1. Germline loops: CDR1 SQVTM, CDR2 ANQGSEA. Trimming took 3 bases from V and 1 from J; bases not matched to a gene: 4. The CDR3 has 14 residues. CDR3 sequence reads: CSVDDRGRNTEAFL. CDR3 nucleotides: TGCAGCGTTGATGACAGGGGTCGGAACACTGAAGCTTTCCTT.

This clone was counted between two and nine times. V gene TRBV27 combines with J gene TRBJ1-2; 8 bases are shared with TRBD1. Germline CDR1 MNHEY, CDR2 SMNVEV (reference sequence). The CDR3 spans 14 residues. V was pared by 6 bases and J by 4 bases, with 7 bases of the junction left unmatched. The CDR3 sequence is CASRDRAPSYGYTF. For the CDR3, the DNA is TGTGCCAGCAGGGACAGGGCACCAAGCTATGGCTACACCTTC.

The chain's CDR3 is CASSQEPPTSGGTDTQYF. Here the CDR3 DNA reads TGTGCCAGCAGCCAAGAGCCTCCGACTAGCGGGGGCACAGATACGCAGTATTTT. The chain couples TRBV4-2 to TRBJ2-3; 11 bases are a match to TRBD2. CDR1 and CDR2 from the germline V gene are LGHNA and YNFKEQ. V was clipped by 0 bases and J by 1 base; unmatched bases: 6. The CDR3 extends over 18 amino acids.

The table lists this clone with a few counts. This sequence joins TRBV30 and TRBJ2-3; D is ambiguous. This CDR3 has 16 residues. CDR1 GTSNPN and CDR2 SVGIG come from the germline V gene (reference sequence). V was clipped by 4 bases and J by 2 bases, with 19 bases between them. The CDR3 nucleotides read TGTGCCTGGAACATAAACCGGGTTTCCATCACAGATACGCAGTATTTT. This gives the protein CAWNINRVSITDTQYF.

This clone showed up just a few times. This sequence joins TRBV5-4 and TRBJ2-7; the match to TRBD2 covers 10 bases. The CDR3 spans 14 residues. V lost 3 bases, J lost 2 bases, and 2 bases stayed unmatched. Germline V CDR1 and CDR2: SGHNT, YYREEE (reference sequence). The CDR3 nucleotides are TGTGCCAGCAGCTCCACTAGCGGGACCTACGAGCAGTACTTC. This translates into CASSSTSGTYEQYF. Based on the CDR3 plus reference TRBV5-4 and TRBJ2-7, the full variable domain is ETGVTQSPTHLIKTRGQQVTLRCSSQSGHNTVSWYQQALGQGPQFIFQYYREEENGRGNFPPRFSGLQFPNYSSELNVNALELDDSALYLCASSSTSGTYEQYFGPGTRLTVT.

The chain carries TRBV2 and TRBJ1-2; D is possibly TRBD1 (5 bases). The V end was cut by 3 bases, the J end by 6 bases, with 11 bases between. The CDR3 runs 13 residues. Germline CDR1 and CDR2: SNHLY and FYNNEI. The CDR3 DNA is TGTGCCAGCAGTGAGATAGTCAGGGATGGCTACACCTTC. Residues: CASSEIVRDGYTF.

This clone was seen a few times. The chain is built from TRBV27 and TRBJ2-7; D is perhaps TRBD2 (6 bases). Trimming left V 5 bases short and J 6 bases short, with 26 bases between. The CDR3 runs to 17 residues. CDR1 is MNHEY, CDR2 SMNVEV, per germline (reference sequence). CDR3 bases: TGTGCCAGCAGTCCCTTCCTAGTGGGCGGGGCCGCCCCCGAGCAGTACTTC. Protein sequence: CASSPFLVGGAAPEQYF.

This clone was seen only a few times. In nucleotides, the CDR3 is TGCGCCAGCAGCTTGGGCACCGGCGGGCCAGCTCAAGAGACCCAGTACTTC. Amino acid sequence: CASSLGTGGPAQETQYF. The V and J genes are TRBV5-1 and TRBJ2-5; D possibly corresponds to TRBD2 (5 bases). CDR1 is SGHRS and CDR2 is YFSETQ in the germline V gene. This CDR3 comprises 17 residues. Trimming pared 0 bases from V and 2 bases from J, leaving 17 bases between.

This clone turned up a few times. The chain carries TRBV6-1 and TRBJ2-3; 8 positions match TRBD2. The V gene's germline CDR1 is MNHNS and CDR2 SASEGT. The V segment lost 7 bases and the J segment 4 bases; nucleotides outside the gene matches: 7. The CDR3 runs 14 residues. CDR3 region: CASNPSGGADTQYF. As DNA, the CDR3 is TGTGCCAGCAACCCAAGCGGGGGAGCAGATACGCAGTATTTT.

This rearrangement joins TRBV30 to TRBJ2-2; TRBD2 aligns across 10 bases. The V and J ends lost 5 bases and 6 bases, in that order; junction bases with no gene match: 12. This CDR3 has 16 amino acids. CDR1 and CDR2 (germline): GTSNPN, SVGIG (reference sequence). The CDR3 coding sequence is TGTGCCTGGGGGACCTTAGCGGGAGGTTTTGCCGGGGAGCTGTTTTTT. It translates to CAWGTLAGGFAGELFF.

This clone was counted a few times. The chain has TRBV6-5 and TRBJ2-3; 9 bases map to TRBD2. With V trimmed by 11 bases and J by 1 base, 10 bases remained unmatched. The CDR3 is 15 amino acids. Germline V lookup: CDR1 MNHEY, CDR2 SVGAGI. The CDR3 loop reads CAAARLAGGTDTQYF. The CDR3 DNA is TGTGCCGCAGCCCGCTTAGCGGGAGGCACAGATACGCAGTATTTT.

This clone was recorded a few times. The genes are TRBV6-4 and TRBJ1-1; D possibly corresponds to TRBD1 (5 bases). Trimming cost V 6 bases and J 1 base, with 9 bases left between them. The CDR3 spans 13 residues. Germline assignment: CDR1 MRHNA and CDR2 SNTAGT. In nucleotides, the CDR3 is TGTGCCAGCAGAGCGACAGAGAACACTGAAGCTTTCTTT. It yields the protein CASRATENTEAFF.

Only a few counts were recorded for this clone. The chain links TRBV30 to TRBJ2-7; D possibly corresponds to TRBD2 (5 bases). Trimming removed 3 bases from V and 7 bases from J, with 19 bases in between. The CDR3 totals 14 residues. Germline V gives CDR1 GTSNPN, CDR2 SVGIG (reference sequence). CDR3 sequence: CAWSALAKLGEQYF. The CDR3 nucleotides read TGTGCCTGGAGCGCCTTAGCGAAACTCGGGGAGCAGTACTTC.

The V call is TRBV9, the J call TRBJ2-1, with TRBD2 matching 10 bases. This CDR3 spans 18 amino acids. Trimming at V came to 0 bases and at J to 6 bases, leaving 12 bases not matched to a gene. CDR1 SGDLS and CDR2 YYNGEE come from the germline V gene. The CDR3 loop reads CASSVAIQGSGRRNEQFF. In DNA form, the CDR3 reads TGTGCCAGCAGCGTAGCTATACAGGGTAGCGGGAGGCGCAATGAGCAGTTCTTC.

This clone was recorded a few times. CDR3 in amino acids: CASSVLAGAGEQFF. The CDR3 DNA reads TGTGCCAGCAGCGTCCTAGCGGGAGCAGGTGAGCAGTTCTTC. The rearrangement links TRBV5-6 to TRBJ2-1; 10 bases are a match to TRBD2. The CDR3 is made up of 14 amino acids. CDR1 is SGHDT and CDR2 is YYEEEE in the germline V gene. After removal of 4 bases from V and 9 bases from J, the junction contained 7 bases not matched to a gene.

This clone was seen a handful of times. The chain has TRBV27 and TRBJ2-6; a possible D gene is TRBD1 (5 bases). Germline V gene sequence: CDR1 MNHEY, CDR2 SMNVEV (reference sequence). The CDR3 has 16 amino acids. With 6 bases removed from V and 0 bases from J, the gap between germline ends came to 12 bases. The DNA of the CDR3 is TGTGCCAGCAGCCGACAGACTGGCTCTGGGGCCAACGTCCTGACTTTC. Residues: CASSRQTGSGANVLTF.

This clone showed up just a few times. The rearrangement links TRBV6-1 to TRBJ2-7; D is undetermined. The V and J ends lost 6 bases and 1 base respectively, with 10 bases between them. Germline CDR1 reads MNHNS; CDR2 reads SASEGT. The CDR3 contains 13 residues. The CDR3 region has the DNA TGTGCCAGCAGCGACACCAGATCCTACGAGCAGTACTTC. Protein product: CASSDTRSYEQYF.